The source of this T cell receptor beta chain is a study of blood T cell repertoires in COVID-19. At the level of the study: Samples representing acute and convalescent COVID-19 were sourced from the United States, Italy and Spain. From T cells, B-cell-depleted T cells, or PBMCs came the material, which was cDNA or gDNA.

In the original workflow: Cell counts per sample came from amplifying reference gene primers. The assay was immunoSEQ multiplex PCR, and TCRdb's table has in-frame clones only and misses some. V and J calls plus clone size are reproduced from that table; the DNA served to infer D and trimming. The profile covers 200,000 to 300,000 clones, with around four fifths appearing a single time and approximately 6.3% taken by the ten largest. V shed 6 bases, J shed 3 bases, and the junction held 2 bases outside the gene matches. CDR1 and CDR2 (germline): MNHEY, SVGAGI. This CDR3 has 13 amino acids. This clone occurred once.

The chain links TRBV6-5 to TRBJ1-5, with 7 bases lining up with TRBD1. This receptor was taken from a woman aged 55-69 years with active or convalescent COVID-19. The sequencing sample was made of peripheral blood. The CDR3 is CASRGTVNQPQHF. In nucleotides, the CDR3 is TGTGCCAGCAGGGGGACAGTCAATCAGCCCCAGCATTTT.